This is a list of T cell receptor beta chains from one sample in a study of T cell responses to AZD1222 COVID-19 vaccine. Assay: immunoSEQ multiplex PCR; the TCRdb copy retains only in-frame clones and omits some. The table includes 100,000 to 150,000 clones, roughly 92% detected once. The specimen comprised peripheral blood, sampled on day 0 of AZD1222 vaccination. The origin of the receptors is an adult in good health. The CDR3 runs from the conserved cysteine through the conserved F or W. The order of the fields is V gene, D gene, J gene, clone size, CDR3 protein, CDR3 DNA. D genes are given only for firm matches. Rows give clone size only sometimes, using once, few, many, or a class for an expanded clone.

TRBV5-6	TRBD2	TRBJ2-7	.	CASSITSGYTYEQYF	TGTGCCAGCAGCATAACTAGCGGGTATACCTACGAGCAGTACTTC
TRBV6-4	TRBD2	TRBJ2-1	once	CASRNDGLAGGIYKYNEQFF	TGTGCCAGCAGGAACGATGGACTAGCGGGGGGGATATATAAGTACAATGAGCAGTTCTTC
TRBV18	TRBD2	TRBJ2-3	.	CASLGLAVRDTQYF	TGTGCCAGCTTAGGACTAGCGGTTCGAGATACGCAGTATTTT
TRBV2	.	TRBJ2-4	.	CASRRAGAKNIQYF	TGTGCCAGCAGGAGGGCCGGAGCCAAAAACATTCAGTACTTC
TRBV4-1	.	TRBJ2-7	.	CASSQDTNYEQYF	TGCGCCAGCAGCCAAGACACCAACTACGAGCAGTACTTC
TRBV14	.	TRBJ2-7	.	CASSQDVRYEQYF	TGTGCCAGCAGCCAAGATGTACGCTACGAGCAGTACTTC
TRBV5-1	.	TRBJ1-1	.	CASSLDGIEAFF	TGCGCCAGCAGCCTGGACGGGATTGAAGCTTTCTTT
TRBV9	.	TRBJ1-3	.	CASSVDEGTIYF	TGTGCCAGCAGCGTAGATGAGGGCACCATATATTTT
TRBV6-4	TRBD1	TRBJ1-5	.	CASSDLSGGPQHF	TGTGCCAGCAGTGACTTGTCAGGGGGGCCCCAGCATTTT
TRBV27	TRBD1	TRBJ1-4	many	CASSLDRGSLLFF	TGTGCCAGCAGTTTAGACAGGGGTTCGCTACTGTTTTTT
TRBV10-3	.	TRBJ2-7	.	CAIRNRDTHEQYF	TGTGCCATCAGAAACAGGGATACCCACGAGCAGTACTTC
TRBV3-1/TRBV3-2	.	TRBJ2-1	.	CASSQGAVHNEQFF	TGTGCCAGCAGCCAGGGAGCGGTCCACAATGAGCAGTTCTTC
TRBV7-3	.	TRBJ1-1	.	CASSRGVWAEAFF	TGTGCCAGCAGCCGGGGGGTTTGGGCTGAAGCTTTCTTT
TRBV18	TRBD1	TRBJ1-2	.	CASSTQQGEDGYTF	TGTGCCAGCTCTACACAGCAGGGGGAGGATGGCTACACCTTC
TRBV7-2	.	TRBJ1-6	.	CASSLRGGSYNSPLHF	TGTGCCAGCAGCCTAAGGGGGGGGTCCTATAATTCACCCCTCCACTTT
TRBV11-3	TRBD1	TRBJ2-2	.	CASSDRGPTGELFF	TGTGCCAGCAGCGACAGGGGGCCCACCGGGGAGCTGTTTTTT
TRBV11-2	.	TRBJ1-1	.	CASSLEGGALTEAFF	TGTGCCAGCAGCTTAGAAGGAGGGGCGCTGACTGAAGCTTTCTTT
TRBV12-3/TRBV12-4	TRBD1	TRBJ2-7	once	CASKPGFRGEQYF	TGTGCCAGCAAACCGGGGTTCAGGGGGGAGCAGTACTTC
TRBV20-1	.	TRBJ2-7	.	CSASEGVTYEQYF	TGCAGTGCTAGTGAAGGGGTCACCTACGAGCAGTACTTC
TRBV5-6	TRBD2	TRBJ2-2	.	CASNLAGGTGELFF	TGTGCCAGCAATCTAGCGGGAGGGACCGGGGAGCTGTTTTTT
TRBV19	.	TRBJ1-2	.	CASSMVPAATNYGYTF	TGTGCCAGTAGTATGGTCCCGGCAGCTACTAACTATGGCTACACCTTC
TRBV19	.	TRBJ2-3	.	CASRNFRDPLNTDTQYF	TGTGCCAGTAGGAATTTCAGAGATCCCTTAAACACAGATACGCAGTATTTT
TRBV19	.	TRBJ2-4	.	CASSISAAGDIQYF	TGTGCCAGTAGTATTTCGGCAGCTGGCGACATTCAGTACTTC
TRBV19	TRBD1	TRBJ1-2	.	CASSNRQGQVRGYTF	TGTGCCAGTAGTAACCGACAGGGGCAGGTTCGTGGCTACACCTTC
TRBV6-1	.	TRBJ2-3	.	CASSDRATSTDTQYF	TGTGCCAGCAGTGACAGGGCCACCTCCACAGATACGCAGTATTTT
TRBV5-1	.	TRBJ2-2	.	CASSLGQTLNTGELFF	TGCGCCAGCAGCTTGGGGCAGACCTTGAACACCGGGGAGCTGTTTTTT
TRBV21-1	.	TRBJ1-1	once	CASSQWGITEAFF	TGTGCCAGCAGCCAATGGGGGATCACTGAAGCTTTCTTT
TRBV10-3	TRBD1	TRBJ2-7	.	CAISEGDREGMGEQYF	TGTGCCATCAGTGAGGGGGACAGGGAGGGTATGGGGGAGCAGTACTTC
TRBV7-8	.	TRBJ2-1	.	CASSFEGSEQFF	TGTGCCAGCAGCTTTGAGGGTAGTGAGCAGTTCTTC
TRBV12-5	.	TRBJ2-5	.	CASVSGEETQYF	TGTGCCAGCGTGTCAGGGGAAGAGACCCAGTACTTC
TRBV20-1	.	TRBJ1-5	.	CSPFKNQPQHF	TGCAGTCCGTTCAAAAATCAGCCCCAGCATTTT
TRBV7-2	.	TRBJ2-7	few	CASSTAGNTYEQYF	TGTGCCAGCAGCACCGCTGGGAATACCTACGAGCAGTACTTC
TRBV28	TRBD1	TRBJ1-3	.	CASSSGQGGFSGNTIYF	TGTGCCAGCAGTTCCGGACAGGGAGGTTTCTCTGGAAACACCATATATTTT
TRBV21-1	.	TRBJ2-1	.	CASRVGRDPGGNEQFF	TGTGCCAGCCGCGTGGGACGCGACCCGGGGGGGAATGAGCAGTTCTTC
TRBV25-1	TRBD2	TRBJ2-1	.	CASSEYFSSASGANEQFF	TGTGCCAGCAGTGAATATTTCTCATCGGCTAGCGGGGCAAATGAGCAGTTCTTC
TRBV5-1	TRBD1	TRBJ1-2	.	CASSLAGTGARYTF	TGCGCCAGCAGCCTGGCAGGGACAGGGGCGAGGTACACCTTC
TRBV28	TRBD1	TRBJ1-2	.	CASSLPATGVGYTF	TGTGCCAGCAGTTTACCCGCGACAGGGGTAGGCTACACCTTC
TRBV19	.	TRBJ1-6	once	CASRAVDSPLHF	TGTGCCAGTAGGGCAGTGGATTCACCCCTCCACTTT
TRBV18	TRBD2	TRBJ2-7	.	CASSPLAGALNEQYF	TGTGCCAGCTCACCCCTAGCGGGAGCTCTCAACGAGCAGTACTTC
TRBV5-5	.	TRBJ1-5	.	CASSYSYGGGNQPQHF	TGTGCCAGCAGCTATTCGTACGGTGGCGGCAATCAGCCCCAGCATTTT
TRBV27	.	TRBJ1-2	.	CASSQGTLYGYTF	TGTGCCAGCAGCCAAGGGACTCTATATGGCTACACCTTC
TRBV7-8	TRBD1	TRBJ2-2	.	CASSSPSPGQGSTGELFF	TGTGCCAGCAGCTCGCCAAGCCCCGGACAGGGGAGCACCGGGGAGCTGTTTTTT
TRBV18	.	TRBJ1-4	.	CASSPGEGEKLFF	TGTGCCAGCTCACCGGGGGAGGGTGAAAAACTGTTTTTT
TRBV7-6	.	TRBJ2-7	once	CASSLGADWGSSYEQYF	TGTGCCAGCAGCTTAGGGGCGGATTGGGGTAGCTCCTACGAGCAGTACTTC
TRBV6-5	.	TRBJ2-4	.	CASTLWAKNIQYF	TGTGCCAGCACCCTCTGGGCCAAAAACATTCAGTACTTC